Here is one T cell receptor (beta chain) with its context. These data belong to a study of blood T cell repertoires in COVID-19. Study-wide context: Italy, Spain and the United States were the sources of the convalescent and acute COVID-19 samples. The analysed material was cDNA or gDNA that came from T cells, B-cell-depleted T cells, or PBMCs.

Authors' methods: Amplified reference gene primers provided the basis for estimating nucleated cell counts. Sequenced by immunoSEQ multiplex PCR; TCRdb stores in-frame clones only, minus some. That table furnishes V, J and clone size, whereas the DNA furnished D and trimming. Here the sample spans around 100,000 clones, 70% to 80% being singletons. CDR3 length equals 16 residues. Germline V CDR1 and CDR2: SGHTS, YDEGEE. Germline trimming cut 4 bases from V and 4 bases from J; bases unmatched to any gene: 9. The V gene is TRBV5-8, the J gene TRBJ1-4; 8 nucleotides agree with TRBD1. The specimen sequenced was peripheral blood. This clonotype was obtained from a woman in her sixties or seventies with acute or convalescent COVID-19. Written as DNA, the CDR3 is TGTGCCAGCAGCCCCTCGGGGACAGGCGGTAATGAAAAACTGTTTTTT. Residues: CASSPSGTGGNEKLFF.